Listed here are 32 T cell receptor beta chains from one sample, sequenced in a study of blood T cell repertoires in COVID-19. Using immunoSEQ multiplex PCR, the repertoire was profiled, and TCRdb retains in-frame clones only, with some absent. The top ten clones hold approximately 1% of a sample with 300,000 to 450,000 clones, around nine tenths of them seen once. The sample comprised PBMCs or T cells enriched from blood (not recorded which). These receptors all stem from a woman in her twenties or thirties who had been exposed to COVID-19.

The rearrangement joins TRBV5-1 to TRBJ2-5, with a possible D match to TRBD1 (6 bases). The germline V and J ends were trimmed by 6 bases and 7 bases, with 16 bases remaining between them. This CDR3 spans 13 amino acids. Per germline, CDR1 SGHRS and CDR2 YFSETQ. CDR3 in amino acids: CASTQDSSVTQYF. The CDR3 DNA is TGCGCCAGCACGCAGGACAGTTCGGTGACCCAGTACTTC. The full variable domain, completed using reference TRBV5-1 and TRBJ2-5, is KAGVTQTPRYLIKTRGQQVTLSCSPISGHRSVSWYQQTPGQGLQFLFEYFSETQRNKGNFPGRFSGRQFSNSRSEMNVSTLELGDSALYLCASTQDSSVTQYFGPGTRLLVL.

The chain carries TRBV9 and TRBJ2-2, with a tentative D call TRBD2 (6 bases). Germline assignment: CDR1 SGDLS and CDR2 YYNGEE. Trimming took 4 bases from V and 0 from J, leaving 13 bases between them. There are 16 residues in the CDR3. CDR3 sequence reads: CASSPRLGSNTGELFF. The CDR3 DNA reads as TGTGCCAGCAGCCCCCGACTAGGGTCGAACACCGGGGAGCTGTTTTTT.

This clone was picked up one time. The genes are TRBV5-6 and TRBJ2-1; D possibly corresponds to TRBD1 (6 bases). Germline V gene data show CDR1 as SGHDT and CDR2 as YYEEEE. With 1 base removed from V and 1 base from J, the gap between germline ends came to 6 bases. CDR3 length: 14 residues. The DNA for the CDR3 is TGTGCCAGCAGCTTGACAGGGTCCTACAATGAGCAGTTCTTC. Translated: CASSLTGSYNEQFF. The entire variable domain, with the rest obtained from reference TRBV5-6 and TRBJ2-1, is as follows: DAGVTQSPTHLIKTRGQQVTLRCSPKSGHDTVSWYQQALGQGPQFIFQYYEEEERQRGNFPDRFSGHQFPNYSSELNVNALLLGDSALYLCASSLTGSYNEQFFGPGTRLTVL.

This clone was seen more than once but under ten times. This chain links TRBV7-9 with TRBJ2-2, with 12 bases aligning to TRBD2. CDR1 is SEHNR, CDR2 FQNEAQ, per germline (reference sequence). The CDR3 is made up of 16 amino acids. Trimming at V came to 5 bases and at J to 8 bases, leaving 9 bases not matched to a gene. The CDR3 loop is CASSPRTSGTEGELFF. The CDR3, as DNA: TGTGCCAGCAGCCCGCGGACTAGCGGGACGGAGGGGGAGCTGTTTTTT.

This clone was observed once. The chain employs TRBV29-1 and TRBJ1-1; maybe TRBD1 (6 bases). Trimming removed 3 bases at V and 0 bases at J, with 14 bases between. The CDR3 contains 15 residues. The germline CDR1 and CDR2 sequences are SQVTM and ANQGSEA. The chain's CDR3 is CSVDVQGRMNTEAFF. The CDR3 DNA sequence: TGCAGCGTTGACGTGCAGGGGCGAATGAACACTGAAGCTTTCTTT.

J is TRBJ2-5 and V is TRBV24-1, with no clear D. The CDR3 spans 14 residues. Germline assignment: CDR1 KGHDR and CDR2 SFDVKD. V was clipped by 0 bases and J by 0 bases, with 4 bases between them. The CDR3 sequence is CATSDLTDQETQYF. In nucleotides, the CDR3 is TGTGCCACCAGTGATTTGACAGACCAAGAGACCCAGTACTTC.

CDR3 nucleotide sequence: TGTGCCAGTAGTACCCTATTGGCGGGAGGCAGCAAGACCCAGTACTTC. Translation: CASSTLLAGGSKTQYF. The genes are TRBV19 and TRBJ2-5, with TRBD2 identical over 8 bases. V dropped 4 bases and J dropped 6; count of bases not matched to a gene: 13. The CDR3 runs to 16 residues. In germline, CDR1 is LNHDA, CDR2 SQIVND (reference sequence).

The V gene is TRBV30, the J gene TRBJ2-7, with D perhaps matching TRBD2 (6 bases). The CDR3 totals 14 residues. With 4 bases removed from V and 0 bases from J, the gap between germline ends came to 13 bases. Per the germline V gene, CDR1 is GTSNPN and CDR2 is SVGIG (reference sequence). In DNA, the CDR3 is TGTGCCTGGAACCCTAGCGTCCTCTCCTACGAGCAGTACTTC. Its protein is CAWNPSVLSYEQYF. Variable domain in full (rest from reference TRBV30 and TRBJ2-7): SQTIHQWPATLVQPVGSPLSLECTVEGTSNPNLYWYRQAAGRGLQLLFYSVGIGQISSEVPQNLSASRPQDRQFILSSKKLLLSDSGFYLCAWNPSVLSYEQYFGPGTRLTVT.

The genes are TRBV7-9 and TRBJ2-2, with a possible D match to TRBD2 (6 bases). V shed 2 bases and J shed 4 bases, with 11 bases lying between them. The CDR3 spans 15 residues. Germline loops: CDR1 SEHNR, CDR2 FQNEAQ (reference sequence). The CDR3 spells CASSLIPGVTGELFF. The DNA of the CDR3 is TGTGCCAGCAGCTTAATCCCGGGAGTCACCGGGGAGCTGTTTTTT.

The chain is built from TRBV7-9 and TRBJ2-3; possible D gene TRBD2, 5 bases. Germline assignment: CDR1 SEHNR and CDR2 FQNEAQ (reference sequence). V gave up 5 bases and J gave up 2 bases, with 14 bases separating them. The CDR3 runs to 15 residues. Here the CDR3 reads CASSGLAWNTDTQYF. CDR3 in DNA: TGTGCCAGCAGCGGGTTAGCGTGGAACACAGATACGCAGTATTTT.

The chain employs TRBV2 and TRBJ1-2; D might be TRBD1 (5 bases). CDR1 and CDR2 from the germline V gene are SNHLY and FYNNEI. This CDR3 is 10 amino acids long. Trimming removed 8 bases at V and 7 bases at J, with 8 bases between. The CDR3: CASGGVGYTF. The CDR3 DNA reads TGTGCCAGCGGAGGGGTTGGCTACACCTTC. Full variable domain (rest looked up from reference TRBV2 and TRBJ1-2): EPEVTQTPSHQVTQMGQEVILRCVPISNHLYFYWYRQILGQKVEFLVSFYNNEISEKSEIFDDQFSVERPDGSNFTLKIRSTKLEDSAMYFCASGGVGYTFGSGTRLTVV.

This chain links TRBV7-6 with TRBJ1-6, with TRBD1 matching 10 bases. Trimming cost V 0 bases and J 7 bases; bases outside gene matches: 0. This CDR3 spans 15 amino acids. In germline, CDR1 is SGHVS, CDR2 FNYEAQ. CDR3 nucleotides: TGTGCCAGCAGCTTAGCGGGACAGGGGAATTCACCCCTCCACTTT. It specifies CASSLAGQGNSPLHF.

The DNA for the CDR3 is TGTGCCAGCAGCCTAGGGCGGGATTTCTACAATGAGCAGTTCTTC. Translation gives CASSLGRDFYNEQFF. V and J are TRBV11-2 and TRBJ2-1; D might be TRBD2 (6 bases). V lost 5 bases and J lost 3, with 14 bases in between. Germline loops: CDR1 SGHAT, CDR2 FQNNGV. CDR3 length equals 15 residues.

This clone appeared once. CDR3 protein: CASSEGRGRDYEQYF. As DNA, the CDR3 is TGTGCCAGCAGCGAGGGGAGGGGTAGGGACTACGAGCAGTACTTC. The chain carries TRBV9 and TRBJ2-7, with 7 nucleotides matching TRBD2. This CDR3 has 15 residues. V was pared by 3 bases and J by 3 bases, with 9 bases of the junction left unmatched. Germline CDR1 SGDLS, CDR2 YYNGEE.

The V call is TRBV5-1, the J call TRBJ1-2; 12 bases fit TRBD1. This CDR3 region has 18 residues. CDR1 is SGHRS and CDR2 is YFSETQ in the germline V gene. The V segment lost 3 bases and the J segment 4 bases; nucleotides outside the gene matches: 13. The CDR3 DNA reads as TGCGCCAGCAGCTCGGGAGGAGGGACAGGGGGCCTCGGCTATGGCTACACCTTC. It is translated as CASSSGGGTGGLGYGYTF.

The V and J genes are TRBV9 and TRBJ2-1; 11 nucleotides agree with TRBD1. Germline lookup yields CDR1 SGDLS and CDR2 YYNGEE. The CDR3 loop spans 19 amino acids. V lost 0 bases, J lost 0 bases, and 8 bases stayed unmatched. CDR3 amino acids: CASSVGSGTGGSSYNEQFF. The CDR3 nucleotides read TGTGCCAGCAGCGTAGGATCCGGGACAGGGGGAAGCTCCTACAATGAGCAGTTCTTC.

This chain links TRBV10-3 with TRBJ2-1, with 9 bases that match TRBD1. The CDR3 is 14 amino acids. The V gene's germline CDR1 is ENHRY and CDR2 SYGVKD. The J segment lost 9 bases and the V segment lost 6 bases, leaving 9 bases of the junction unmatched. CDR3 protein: CAIREDRGIGEQFF. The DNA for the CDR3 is TGTGCCATCAGGGAGGACAGGGGCATCGGTGAGCAGTTCTTC.

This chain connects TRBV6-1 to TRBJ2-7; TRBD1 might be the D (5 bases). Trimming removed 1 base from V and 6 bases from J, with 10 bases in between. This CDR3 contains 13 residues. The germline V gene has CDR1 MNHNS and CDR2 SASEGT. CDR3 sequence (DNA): TGTGCCAGCAGTGAAGTGGTAGGGGTCGAGCAGTACTTC. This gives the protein CASSEVVGVEQYF.

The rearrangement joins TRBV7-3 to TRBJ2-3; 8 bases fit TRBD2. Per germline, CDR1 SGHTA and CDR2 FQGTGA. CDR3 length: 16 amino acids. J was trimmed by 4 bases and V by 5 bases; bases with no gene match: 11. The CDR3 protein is CASSLRASGSADTQYF. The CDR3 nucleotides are TGTGCCAGCAGCCTCCGGGCTAGCGGGTCCGCAGATACGCAGTATTTT.

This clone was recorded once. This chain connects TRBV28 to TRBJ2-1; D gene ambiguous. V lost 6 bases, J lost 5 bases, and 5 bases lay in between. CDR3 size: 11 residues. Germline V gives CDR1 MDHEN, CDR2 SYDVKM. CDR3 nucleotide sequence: TGTGCCAGCAGGAGAAACAATGAGCAGTTCTTC. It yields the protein CASRRNNEQFF.

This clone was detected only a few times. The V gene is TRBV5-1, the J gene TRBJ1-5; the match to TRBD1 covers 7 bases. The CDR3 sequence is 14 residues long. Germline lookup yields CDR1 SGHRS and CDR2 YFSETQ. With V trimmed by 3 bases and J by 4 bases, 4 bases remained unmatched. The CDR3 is CASSSGQTNQPQHF. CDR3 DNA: TGCGCCAGCAGCTCGGGACAGACTAATCAGCCCCAGCATTTT.

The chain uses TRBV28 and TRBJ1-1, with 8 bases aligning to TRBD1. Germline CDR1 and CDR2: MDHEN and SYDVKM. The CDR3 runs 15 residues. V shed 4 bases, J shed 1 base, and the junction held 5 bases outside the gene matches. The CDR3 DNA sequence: TGTGCCAGCAGTTCAGCCGGGACAGGGAACACTGAAGCTTTCTTT. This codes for CASSSAGTGNTEAFF.

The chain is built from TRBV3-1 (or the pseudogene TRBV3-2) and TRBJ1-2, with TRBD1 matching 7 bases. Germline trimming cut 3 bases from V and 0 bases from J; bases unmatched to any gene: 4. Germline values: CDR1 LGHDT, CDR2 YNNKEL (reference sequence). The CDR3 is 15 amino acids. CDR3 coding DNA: TGTGCCAGCAGCCATAGGACAGGCGCTAACTATGGCTACACCTTC. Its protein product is CASSHRTGANYGYTF.

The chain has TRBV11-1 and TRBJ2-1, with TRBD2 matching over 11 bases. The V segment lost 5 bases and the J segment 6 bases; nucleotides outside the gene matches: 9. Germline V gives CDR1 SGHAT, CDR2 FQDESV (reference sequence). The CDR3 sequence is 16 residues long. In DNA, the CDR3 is TGTGCCAGCAGCCCACGACTAGCGGGATTTTTCAATGAGCAGTTCTTC. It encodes CASSPRLAGFFNEQFF.

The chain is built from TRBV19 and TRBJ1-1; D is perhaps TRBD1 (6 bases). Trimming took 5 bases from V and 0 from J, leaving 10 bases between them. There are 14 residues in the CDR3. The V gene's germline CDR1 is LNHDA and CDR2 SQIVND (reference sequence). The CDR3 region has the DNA TGTGCCAGTAGTCTCGGACAGCTGAACACTGAAGCTTTCTTT. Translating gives CASSLGQLNTEAFF.

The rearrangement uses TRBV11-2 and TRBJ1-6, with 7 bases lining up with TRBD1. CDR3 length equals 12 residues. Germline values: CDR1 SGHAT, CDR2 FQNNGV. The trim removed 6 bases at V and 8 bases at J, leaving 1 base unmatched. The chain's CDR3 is CASRTGDSPLHF. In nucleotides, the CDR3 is TGTGCCAGCAGAACAGGGGATTCACCCCTCCACTTT.

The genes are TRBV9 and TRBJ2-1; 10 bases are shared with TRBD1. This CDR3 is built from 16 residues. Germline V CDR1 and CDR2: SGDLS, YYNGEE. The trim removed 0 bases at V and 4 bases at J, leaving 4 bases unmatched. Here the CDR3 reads CASSVGSGQGYNEQFF. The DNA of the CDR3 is TGTGCCAGCAGCGTAGGGTCGGGACAGGGGTACAATGAGCAGTTCTTC.

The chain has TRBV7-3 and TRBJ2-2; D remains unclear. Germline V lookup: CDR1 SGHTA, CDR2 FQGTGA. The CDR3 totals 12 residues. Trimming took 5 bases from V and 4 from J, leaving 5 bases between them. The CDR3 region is CASSLRTGELFF. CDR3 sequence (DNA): TGTGCCAGCAGCCTACGCACCGGGGAGCTGTTTTTT.

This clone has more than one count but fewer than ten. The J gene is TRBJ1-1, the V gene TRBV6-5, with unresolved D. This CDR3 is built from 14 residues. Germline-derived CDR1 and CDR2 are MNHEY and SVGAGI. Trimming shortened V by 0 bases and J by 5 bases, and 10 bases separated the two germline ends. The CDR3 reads CASSYSWGGTEAFF. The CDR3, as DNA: TGTGCCAGCAGTTACTCATGGGGAGGGACTGAAGCTTTCTTT.

The CDR3 sequence: CASSLPDSSGGYTF. The CDR3 region has the DNA TGTGCCAGCAGCTTACCAGACAGCTCCGGCGGCTACACCTTC. This chain joins TRBV7-3 and TRBJ1-2; the D gene is possibly TRBD1 (5 bases). The V end was cut by 2 bases, the J end by 8 bases, with 15 bases between. The CDR3 extends over 14 amino acids. The V gene's germline CDR1 is SGHTA and CDR2 FQGTGA.

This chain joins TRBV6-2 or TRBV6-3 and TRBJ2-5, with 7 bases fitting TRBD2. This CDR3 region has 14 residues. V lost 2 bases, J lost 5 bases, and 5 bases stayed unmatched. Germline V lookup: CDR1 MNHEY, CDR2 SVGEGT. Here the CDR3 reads CASSYGPGRETQYF. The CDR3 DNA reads TGTGCCAGCAGTTACGGACCCGGGAGGGAGACCCAGTACTTC.

As DNA, the CDR3 is TGCGCCAGCAGCACACGACTAGCGGACGAGCAGTTCTTC. Translation gives CASSTRLADEQFF. The rearrangement uses TRBV5-1 and TRBJ2-1, with 9 bases lining up with TRBD2. Looked up from germline, CDR1 is SGHRS and CDR2 is YFSETQ. With 4 bases clipped from V and 10 bases from J, the junction kept 6 bases outside the gene matches. The CDR3 sequence is 13 residues long.